The 12 T cell receptor beta chains below come from one sample, sequenced in a study of T-cell memory formation after mild COVID-19. TCRdb called the 5' RACE reads again in MiXCR, with one record for every CDR3 protein. The data hold around 300,000 distinct CDR3 sequences, with 10% to 15% observed a single time. The sequenced material came from PBMCs or a T cell subset sorted from them (not recorded which). The receptors here all came from a man between 18 and 35 years old who had mild COVID-19 (a few samples of this study predate the infection). Cell type and time point are not known.

The V and J genes are TRBV7-2 and TRBJ2-5; the D is unclear. In germline, CDR1 is SGHTA, CDR2 FQGNSA. The CDR3 loop spans 14 amino acids. The germline V and J ends were trimmed by 7 bases and 5 bases, with 17 bases remaining between them. The CDR3 protein is CASNRPPSEETQYF. CDR3 coding DNA: TGTGCCAGCAACCGACCGCCTTCAGAGGAGACCCAGTACTTC.

Only a few counts were recorded for this clonotype. The chain is built from TRBV6-2 or TRBV6-3 and TRBJ1-6; D is undetermined. Germline V CDR1 and CDR2: MNHEY, SVGEGT. The CDR3 spans 15 residues. Trimming left V 4 bases short and J 3 bases short, with 10 bases between. The CDR3 DNA reads as TGTGCCAGCAGTTCGGAAGGATTCTATAATTCACCCCTCCACTTT. This sequence encodes CASSSEGFYNSPLHF.

Here the CDR3 reads CASSLARGPGLETQYF. CDR3 sequence (DNA): TGTGCCAGCAGCTTAGCGCGGGGTCCGGGGTTAGAGACCCAGTACTTC. The V call is TRBV7-8, the J call TRBJ2-5; a possible D gene is TRBD2 (6 bases). The V gene lost 0 bases and the J gene lost 4 bases, with 15 bases spanning the gap. The CDR3 length is 16 residues. Germline CDR1 reads SGHVS; CDR2 reads FQNEAQ.

The sample holds a few counts of this clonotype. The chain recombines TRBV4-3 with TRBJ2-6; TRBD1 or TRBD2 may be the D gene (6 bases each). This CDR3 is built from 16 residues. Germline V lookup: CDR1 LGHNA, CDR2 YSLEER. V was pared by 5 bases and J by 4 bases, with 15 bases between. For the CDR3, the DNA is TGCGCCAGCAGCGCAGGGTCGGGGGCAGGGGCCAACGTCCTGACTTTC. Translation: CASSAGSGAGANVLTF.

The chain couples TRBV3-1 to TRBJ2-7, with D maybe TRBD1 (6 bases). The CDR3 is 13 residues long. Trimming removed 4 bases at V and 5 bases at J, with 12 bases between. Germline-derived CDR1 and CDR2 are LGHDT and YNNKEL (reference sequence). Written as DNA, the CDR3 is TGTGCCAGCAGCCGGACAGACCTCGACGAGCAGTACTTC. Translated, it gives CASSRTDLDEQYF.

There are many counts of this clonotype. The genes are TRBV12-3 or TRBV12-4 and TRBJ1-5, with 7 bases aligning to TRBD1. The trim removed 5 bases at V and 7 bases at J, leaving 8 bases unmatched. This CDR3 comprises 14 residues. CDR3 region: CASSPDREGQPQHF. Here the CDR3 DNA reads TGTGCCAGCAGTCCAGACAGGGAAGGACAGCCCCAGCATTTT.

J is TRBJ1-5 and V is TRBV6-2 or TRBV6-3; TRBD1 matches at 7 bases. J was trimmed by 3 bases and V by 4 bases; bases with no gene match: 9. The CDR3 sequence is 16 residues long. Germline CDR1 is MNHEY and CDR2 is SVGEGT. The CDR3 spells CASSWSPGTVNQPQHF. As DNA, the CDR3 is TGTGCCAGCAGTTGGAGCCCCGGGACAGTCAATCAGCCCCAGCATTTT.

The gene calls are TRBV12-3 or TRBV12-4 and TRBJ2-3; TRBD1 agrees at 11 bases. This CDR3 is built from 14 residues. The junction had 5 bases not matched to a gene; V was cut back by 6 bases and J by 6 bases. The DNA for the CDR3 is TGTGCCAGCAGACCGGACAGGGGGCTCGATACGCAGTATTTT. Amino acids: CASRPDRGLDTQYF.

The chain combines TRBV19 with TRBJ2-7; D is ambiguous. CDR3 length: 14 residues. The germline V and J ends were trimmed by 5 bases and 2 bases, with 13 bases remaining between them. Germline V gene lookup returns CDR1 LNHDA and CDR2 SQIVND (reference sequence). DNA for the CDR3: TGTGCCAGTAGTCCCAGGTTGTTAGCCTACGAGCAGTACTTC. This codes for CASSPRLLAYEQYF.

The genes are TRBV12-3 or TRBV12-4 and TRBJ2-1; possible D gene TRBD2, 6 bases. The CDR3 length is 14 residues. With 6 bases removed from V and 4 bases from J, the gap between germline ends came to 13 bases. The CDR3: CASSLVRGYNEQFF. For the CDR3, the DNA is TGTGCCAGCAGCCTCGTTCGGGGGTACAATGAGCAGTTCTTC.

This clonotype was seen only a few times. CDR3 nucleotide sequence: TGCAGCGCCCTCCGGGACAGCATGAACACTGAAGCTTTCTTT. Its protein is CSALRDSMNTEAFF. V usage is TRBV29-1 and J usage is TRBJ1-1; 7 bases map to TRBD1. In germline, CDR1 is SQVTM, CDR2 ANQGSEA. V trimming: 7 bases; J trimming: 0 bases; junction bases outside the gene matches: 8. The CDR3 is made up of 14 amino acids.

The rearrangement links TRBV27 to TRBJ2-3, with TRBD2 matching 11 bases. The CDR3 extends over 15 amino acids. Germline V gives CDR1 MNHEY, CDR2 SMNVEV (reference sequence). After removal of 10 bases from V and 6 bases from J, the junction contained 12 bases not matched to a gene. The chain's CDR3 is CATAQTSGGGDTQYF. CDR3 nucleotides: TGTGCCACCGCCCAAACTAGCGGGGGTGGGGATACGCAGTATTTT.